These 29 T cell receptor beta chains originate from one sample sequenced in a study of cytomegalovirus exposure and HLA in healthy donors. The PCR contained 60 Vbeta and 13 Jbeta primers. Some clones are missing from TCRdb's copy, which holds only in-frame ones; the method was immunoSEQ multiplex PCR. The sample consists of under 150,000 clones, about 78% of them appearing once. Sequencing was done on a sample of PBMCs. These receptors all stem from a human donor in good health.

CDR3 DNA sequence: TGTGCCAGCAGCCCCGAACAGGGGGCGGGCGGGGAGCTGTTTTTT. Protein product: CASSPEQGAGGELFF. The chain joins TRBV5-6 to TRBJ2-2; TRBD1 agrees at 9 bases. Germline CDR1 is SGHDT and CDR2 is YYEEEE. After removal of 4 bases from V and 7 bases from J, the junction contained 8 bases not matched to a gene. CDR3 length: 15 amino acids.

The chain uses TRBV7-6 and TRBJ2-3; 12 bases are shared with TRBD1. Germline V gives CDR1 SGHVS, CDR2 FNYEAQ. The CDR3 contains 15 residues. J lost 2 bases, V lost 8 bases, and 5 bases had no gene match. CDR3 region: CASQTGQGATDTQYF. CDR3 DNA: TGTGCCAGCCAAACGGGACAGGGGGCCACAGATACGCAGTATTTT.

The rearrangement joins TRBV9 to TRBJ2-3; the match to TRBD2 covers 10 bases. CDR1 and CDR2 from the germline V gene are SGDLS and YYNGEE. This CDR3 comprises 21 residues. The junction had 20 bases not matched to a gene; V was cut back by 4 bases and J by 0 bases. CDR3 region: CASSPNPRGTSGVLSTDTQYF. The CDR3 DNA sequence: TGTGCCAGCAGCCCGAACCCGAGGGGCACTAGCGGGGTGCTTAGCACAGATACGCAGTATTTT.

The J gene is TRBJ2-3, the V gene TRBV27; 9 positions agree with TRBD2. The germline CDR1 and CDR2 sequences are MNHEY and SMNVEV (reference sequence). Unmatched junction bases numbered 7, after V lost 1 base and J lost 2 bases. There are 17 residues in the CDR3. CDR3 sequence: CASSLYRLADNTDTQYF. Written as DNA, the CDR3 is TGTGCCAGCAGTTTATATCGACTAGCGGACAACACAGATACGCAGTATTTT.

The genes are TRBV27 and TRBJ2-1; D perhaps matches TRBD1 (5 bases). The CDR3 is made up of 13 amino acids. The V and J ends lost 10 bases and 11 bases respectively, with 21 bases between them. Germline CDR1 is MNHEY and CDR2 is SMNVEV (reference sequence). The CDR3 region has the DNA TGTGCCACCCGGATTACAGGCCTGAATCAGCAGTTCTTC. The encoded protein is CATRITGLNQQFF.

This sequence joins TRBV7-2 and TRBJ2-7; 7 positions match TRBD2. CDR1 is SGHTA and CDR2 is FQGNSA in the germline V gene. The CDR3 is made up of 15 amino acids. With 3 bases clipped from V and 0 bases from J, the junction kept 5 bases outside the gene matches. CDR3 sequence (DNA): TGTGCCAGCAGCTTTGGCGGGGGACTCTCCTACGAGCAGTACTTC. Its protein is CASSFGGGLSYEQYF.

This clone was found a few times. The chain recombines TRBV6-5 with TRBJ2-7, with D possibly TRBD2 on 5 matching bases. Germline CDR1 is MNHEY and CDR2 is SVGAGI. The CDR3 covers 13 residues. Trimming took 6 bases from V and 0 from J, leaving 9 bases between them. The CDR3 protein is CASREASSYEQYF. The CDR3 DNA is TGTGCCAGCAGGGAGGCGTCCTCCTACGAGCAGTACTTC.

The chain carries TRBV28 and TRBJ2-5; TRBD2 aligns across 10 bases. This CDR3 contains 16 residues. The V gene's germline CDR1 is MDHEN and CDR2 SYDVKM. Germline trimming cut 5 bases from V and 1 base from J; bases unmatched to any gene: 7. The CDR3 here is CASSPITSGIQETQYF. In DNA form, the CDR3 reads TGTGCCAGCAGTCCCATCACTAGCGGGATCCAAGAGACCCAGTACTTC.

This chain links TRBV5-6 with TRBJ1-4; 11 positions agree with TRBD1. The CDR3 totals 16 residues. CDR1 is SGHDT, CDR2 YYEEEE, per germline. V lost 4 bases and J lost 3; bases outside the gene matches: 5. The CDR3 region is CASSAGQGAANEKLFF. CDR3 DNA: TGTGCCAGCAGCGCCGGACAGGGGGCTGCTAATGAAAAACTGTTTTTT.

This rearrangement joins TRBV7-6 to TRBJ2-2; 7 bases are a match to TRBD1. The germline V gene encodes CDR1 SGHVS and CDR2 FNYEAQ. The CDR3 runs to 19 residues. V lost 0 bases to trimming and J lost 1 base; unmatched junction nucleotides: 11. CDR3 coding DNA: TGTGCCAGCAGCTTAGCCATGGACAGGTGGGACCAGAACACCGGGGAGCTGTTTTTT. This translates into CASSLAMDRWDQNTGELFF.

The chain joins TRBV4-2 to TRBJ1-2; D is unclear. The CDR3 consists of 14 residues. CDR1 and CDR2 from the germline V gene are LGHNA and YNFKEQ. The V end lost 0 bases, the J end lost 1 base, and 6 bases lay between the germline ends. The CDR3 nucleotides are TGTGCCAGCAGCCAAGATCTTCTTAACTATGGCTACACCTTC. Its translation is CASSQDLLNYGYTF.

This clone has only a few counts. The J gene is TRBJ2-2, the V gene TRBV15; D is uncertain. CDR3 size: 15 residues. Germline V gives CDR1 LNHNV, CDR2 YYDKDF (reference sequence). V was shortened by 5 bases and J by 1 base, with 11 bases between the two germline ends. The CDR3 region has the DNA TGTGCCACCAGCGGGCCAAACCGGAACACCGGGGAGCTGTTTTTT. It codes for CATSGPNRNTGELFF.

The chain uses TRBV18 and TRBJ1-3, with D hard to call. This CDR3 spans 17 amino acids. The V gene's germline CDR1 is KGHSH and CDR2 LQKENI. V gave up 3 bases and J gave up 0 bases, with 15 bases separating them. This chain's CDR3 is CASSPLGPPISGNTIYF. The CDR3 DNA sequence: TGTGCCAGCTCACCGCTGGGCCCACCCATCTCTGGAAACACCATATATTTT. The full variable domain, its missing parts supplied by reference TRBV18 and TRBJ1-3, is NAGVMQNPRHLVRRRGQEARLRCSPMKGHSHVYWYRQLPEEGLKFMVYLQKENIIDESGMPKERFSAEFPKEGPSILRIQQVVRGDSAAYFCASSPLGPPISGNTIYFGEGSWLTVV.

The rearrangement links TRBV9 to TRBJ1-2; 7 bases align to TRBD1. With 4 bases clipped from V and 7 bases from J, the junction kept 10 bases outside the gene matches. CDR3 size: 14 residues. Germline V lookup: CDR1 SGDLS, CDR2 YYNGEE. The CDR3 spells CASSNRGRRVGYTF. The DNA of the CDR3 is TGTGCCAGCAGCAATAGGGGGCGGCGGGTTGGCTACACCTTC.

Concerning this clone: Germline and junction disagree at one end, which may indicate a read error. The chain has TRBV27 and TRBJ2-3; weak D call: TRBD2 (6 bases). The CDR3 has 17 residues. CDR1 MNHEY and CDR2 SMNVEV come from the germline V gene (reference sequence). The CDR3 DNA reads TGTGCCAGCAGCGAACTCGGGACTCCGAGGAGCACAGATATGCAGTATTTT. Its protein product is CASSELGTPRSTDMQYF.

This clone rates as medium-sized. The sample contains more than one DNA sequence encoding this CDR3. The chain combines TRBV4-1 with TRBJ2-7, with D perhaps matching TRBD2 (6 bases). Trimming shortened V by 0 bases and J by 3 bases, and 9 bases separated the two germline ends. The germline V gene encodes CDR1 MGHRA and CDR2 YSYEKL. The CDR3 extends over 14 amino acids. CDR3 residues: CASSQDIGGYEQYF. The CDR3 region has the DNA TGCGCCAGCAGCCAAGATATCGGGGGCTACGAGCAGTACTTC.

The CDR3 DNA reads TGTGCCAGCAGCCAAGAAAATAGCGGGACCGCCTACGAGCAGTACTTC. This gives the protein CASSQENSGTAYEQYF. This chain links TRBV4-2 with TRBJ2-7, with TRBD2 identical over 8 bases. The CDR3 covers 16 residues. J lost 2 bases, V lost 0 bases, and 6 bases had no gene match. Germline CDR1 is LGHNA and CDR2 is YNFKEQ.

This clone has more than one count but fewer than ten. The chain links TRBV30 to TRBJ2-5, with D unresolved. The V gene's germline CDR1 is GTSNPN and CDR2 SVGIG (reference sequence). The CDR3 length is 13 residues. The V end lost 0 bases, the J end lost 1 base, and 6 bases lay between the germline ends. CDR3 loop: CAWSVGSQETQYF. In DNA form, the CDR3 reads TGTGCCTGGAGTGTGGGCTCCCAAGAGACCCAGTACTTC.

The V gene is TRBV5-6, the J gene TRBJ2-1, with D perhaps TRBD2 (5 bases). The V gene lost 0 bases and the J gene lost 10 bases, with 14 bases spanning the gap. The CDR3 has 14 amino acids. Per the germline V gene, CDR1 is SGHDT and CDR2 is YYEEEE. The CDR3 DNA reads as TGTGCCAGCAGCTTGGGGGAGTTGGGGTCAGAGCAGTTCTTC. Its translation: CASSLGELGSEQFF.

The rearrangement links TRBV10-3 to TRBJ2-7; 7 bases fit TRBD2. There are 14 residues in the CDR3. V shed 4 bases, J shed 2 bases, and the junction held 5 bases outside the gene matches. Germline CDR1 and CDR2: ENHRY and SYGVKD. The CDR3 nucleotides are TGTGCCATCAGTGCTGCTAGCGGAACCTACGAGCAGTACTTC. Protein: CAISAASGTYEQYF.

This clone was observed a handful of times. The chain uses TRBV9 and TRBJ2-5; 9 bases are shared with TRBD1. The J call is uncertain, as TRBJ2-7 better fits the DNA end. Germline lookup yields CDR1 SGDLS and CDR2 YYNGEE. This CDR3 is 15 amino acids long. CDR3 coding DNA: TGTGCCAGCAGCGCCCACAGGGGGCTCAGTCCCGAGCAGTACTTC. It is translated as CASSAHRGLSPEQYF.

The J gene is TRBJ2-5, the V gene TRBV5-1, with D perhaps matching TRBD2 (5 bases). The V end lost 4 bases, the J end lost 4 bases, and 14 bases lay between the germline ends. CDR1 SGHRS and CDR2 YFSETQ come from the germline V gene. The CDR3 totals 14 residues. The CDR3: CASSDTGFSETQYF. For the CDR3, the DNA is TGCGCCAGCAGCGATACGGGATTTTCAGAGACCCAGTACTTC. Variable domain in full (rest from reference TRBV5-1 and TRBJ2-5): KAGVTQTPRYLIKTRGQQVTLSCSPISGHRSVSWYQQTPGQGLQFLFEYFSETQRNKGNFPGRFSGRQFSNSRSEMNVSTLELGDSALYLCASSDTGFSETQYFGPGTRLLVL.

The rearrangement joins TRBV7-2 to TRBJ2-3, with TRBD2 as a possible D gene (7 bases). The germline V gene has CDR1 SGHTA and CDR2 FQGNSA. Trimming left V 5 bases short and J 2 bases short, with 14 bases between. This CDR3 comprises 15 residues. The CDR3 reads CASSQRGATTDTQYF. In nucleotides, the CDR3 is TGTGCCAGCAGCCAACGGGGGGCCACCACAGATACGCAGTATTTT. Combining the CDR3 with reference TRBV7-2 and TRBJ2-3 gives the whole variable domain GAGVSQSPSNKVTEKGKDVELRCDPISGHTALYWYRQSLGQGLEFLIYFQGNSAPDKSGLPSDRFSAERTGGSVSTLTIQRTQQEDSAVYLCASSQRGATTDTQYFGPGTRLTVL.

J is TRBJ2-3 and V is TRBV2; maybe TRBD2 (5 bases). Germline V gene lookup returns CDR1 SNHLY and CDR2 FYNNEI. There are 15 residues in the CDR3. Trimming pared 5 bases from V and 1 base from J, leaving 13 bases between. The CDR3 DNA sequence: TGTGCCAGCAGTAAGGGAGTTATGGGCACAGATACGCAGTATTTT. Translating it yields CASSKGVMGTDTQYF.

This chain connects TRBV4-2 to TRBJ2-1; 9 bases map to TRBD2. Per the germline V gene, CDR1 is LGHNA and CDR2 is YNFKEQ. Trimming at V came to 1 base and at J to 7 bases, leaving 17 bases not matched to a gene. This CDR3 comprises 19 residues. CDR3 coding DNA: TGTGCCAGCAGCCAAGGCGGGGCTATGAGTAGCGGGGGAGGGAATGAGCAGTTCTTC. It translates to CASSQGGAMSSGGGNEQFF.

The chain joins TRBV20-1 to TRBJ2-3; D remains ambiguous. Germline V gene sequence: CDR1 DFQATT, CDR2 SNEGSKA (reference sequence). V lost 6 bases and J lost 3, with 7 bases in between. The CDR3 is 11 amino acids. CDR3 bases: TGCAGTGCCCGAGGAACAGATACGCAGTATTTT. As protein: CSARGTDTQYF.

The count of this clone is one. At one end the junction does not follow the germline gene, possibly because of a read error. The chain links TRBV10-3 to TRBJ2-7, with 8 bases aligning to TRBD1. The CDR3 is made up of 18 amino acids. Germline V gene data show CDR1 as ENHRY and CDR2 as SYGVKD. The CDR3 nucleotides are TGTGCCATCAGGAGATCGGCGGCAGGGGGCTCGGTTTCCTATGAGCAGTACTTC. Its protein product is CAIRRSAAGGSVSYEQYF.

The chain carries TRBV28 and TRBJ1-3, with D maybe TRBD1 (6 bases). The length of the CDR3 is 14 residues. Germline lookup yields CDR1 MDHEN and CDR2 SYDVKM. Trimming stripped 5 bases from V and 11 bases from J, with 19 bases between. CDR3 coding DNA: TGTGCCAGCAGTACCCCGACAGGACCCTTTGCCATATATTTT. The encoded protein is CASSTPTGPFAIYF.

J is TRBJ2-1 and V is TRBV12-5, with 8 bases aligning to TRBD2. The J segment lost 6 bases and the V segment lost 5 bases, leaving 3 bases of the junction unmatched. Germline V CDR1 and CDR2: LGHNT, FRNRAP. The CDR3 totals 13 residues. The CDR3 DNA reads as TGTGCTAGTGGTCCGGGGGGGCGCAATGAGCAGTTCTTC. Protein sequence: CASGPGGRNEQFF. Looking up the rest from reference TRBV12-5 and TRBJ2-1 gives the full variable domain: DARVTQTPRHKVTEMGQEVTMRCQPILGHNTVFWYRQTMMQGLELLAYFRNRAPLDDSGMPKDRFSAEMPDATLATLKIQPSEPRDSAVYFCASGPGGRNEQFFGPGTRLTVL.